This T cell receptor (beta chain) derives from a study of blood T cell repertoires in COVID-19. Study summary: From the United States, Italy and Spain came samples of acute and convalescent COVID-19.

Trimming removed 0 bases at V and 6 bases at J, with 12 bases between. In germline, CDR1 is SGHTA, CDR2 FQGNSA. The CDR3 runs 15 residues. Sequencing was performed with immunoSEQ multiplex PCR; in TCRdb, only in-frame clones are kept and a portion is missing. This sample has about 140,000 clones, with 75% to 90% found just once. The sequencing input was peripheral blood. V is TRBV7-2 and J is TRBJ1-3; weak D call: TRBD1 (6 bases). The source is a middle-aged man who had recovered from COVID-19. CDR3 nucleotide sequence: TGTGCCAGCAGCTTAGCCGCGGGGGGCGTAAACACCATATATTTT. It specifies CASSLAAGGVNTIYF.